The 22 T cell receptor beta chains in this list originate from one sample, sequenced in a study of T cell repertoires in cytomegalovirus infection. TCRdb called the reads again in MiXCR, with one record for every CDR3 protein. The sample includes approximately 180,000 distinct CDR3 sequences, 17% of them seen just once. Sequenced: CD8+ T cells from PBMCs. These receptors were taken from a human donor in good health (CMV status not recorded). Some clones in this sample may be carry-over from other donors' samples.

This clonotype came up a few times. The chain combines TRBV29-1 with TRBJ2-1; D is possibly TRBD1 (7 bases). V shed 0 bases and J shed 6 bases, with 12 bases lying between them. The CDR3 contains 14 residues. Germline loops: CDR1 SQVTM, CDR2 ANQGSEA. For the CDR3, the DNA is TGCAGCGTTGAAGATGGCAGGGGGGCCAATGAGCAGTTCTTC. It codes for CSVEDGRGANEQFF.

Only a few counts were recorded for this clonotype. The chain joins TRBV20-1 to TRBJ1-6; 9 bases map to TRBD1. Germline lookup yields CDR1 DFQATT and CDR2 SNEGSKA (reference sequence). The CDR3 has 19 residues. The V segment lost 5 bases and the J segment 0 bases; nucleotides outside the gene matches: 14. Written as DNA, the CDR3 is TGCAGTGCTTCAGCCACAGGGGGCCCGGCGATCTCCTATAATTCACCCCTCCACTTT. Translation gives CSASATGGPAISYNSPLHF.

There are a few counts of this clonotype. J is TRBJ2-7 and V is TRBV7-8, with D hard to call. Trimming stripped 1 base from V and 3 bases from J, with 19 bases between. This CDR3 region has 17 residues. Germline V gene data show CDR1 as SGHVS and CDR2 as FQNEAQ. The CDR3 loop reads CASSLDRGSATYYEQYF. The CDR3, as DNA: TGTGCCAGCAGCTTAGATAGAGGTAGTGCCACCTACTACGAGCAGTACTTC.

In this sample, this clonotype turned up a few times. The V and J genes are TRBV30 and TRBJ1-2, with no clear D. The CDR3 contains 15 residues. Germline assignment: CDR1 GTSNPN and CDR2 SVGIG (reference sequence). Trimming took 4 bases from V and 4 from J, leaving 19 bases between them. The CDR3 sequence: CAWKGILGTVYGYTF. The CDR3, as DNA: TGTGCCTGGAAGGGAATTTTGGGAACAGTCTATGGCTACACCTTC.

This clonotype has only a few counts. J is TRBJ2-3 and V is TRBV25-1; TRBD2 agrees at 12 bases. The CDR3 covers 16 residues. After removal of 5 bases from V and 3 bases from J, the junction contained 6 bases not matched to a gene. Germline values: CDR1 MGHDK, CDR2 SYGVNS. The CDR3, as DNA: TGTGCCAGCAGTACCCGACTAGCGGGGGAAACAGATACGCAGTATTTT. The encoded protein is CASSTRLAGETDTQYF.

The chain has TRBV28 and TRBJ1-2; D uncertain. The V and J ends lost 3 bases and 4 bases respectively, with 12 bases between them. The CDR3 has 14 residues. CDR1 is MDHEN, CDR2 SYDVKM, per germline. CDR3 protein: CASSFPQEFYGYTF. The CDR3 DNA reads as TGTGCCAGCAGTTTCCCCCAGGAATTCTATGGCTACACCTTC.

In its sample, this clonotype was seen many times. An end of the junction differs from the germline gene, which may be a read error. The rearrangement uses TRBV7-7 and TRBJ2-2; possible D gene TRBD1, 5 bases. From germline, CDR1 is SSHAT and CDR2 FNYEAQ (reference sequence). The CDR3 sequence is 17 residues long. The CDR3 is CASSLRTPSANTGELFF. The CDR3 nucleotides read TGTGCTAGCAGCTTAAGGACACCCTCGGCGAACACCGGGGAGCTGTTTTTT.

As regards this clonotype: The germline gene is not matched at one end of the junction; a read error may be the cause. The V call is TRBV7-7, the J call TRBJ2-1, with a tentative D call TRBD1 (6 bases). CDR3 length: 16 amino acids. Looked up from germline, CDR1 is SSHAT and CDR2 is FNYEAQ (reference sequence). The CDR3 is CASSLVPGDLYNEQFF. CDR3 DNA: TGTGCTAGCAGCTTAGTGCCAGGGGACCTCTACAATGAGCAGTTCTTC.

This rearrangement joins TRBV14 to TRBJ1-4; D is ambiguous. This CDR3 has 16 residues. Germline CDR1 is SGHDN and CDR2 is FVKESK. The V end lost 3 bases, the J end lost 0 bases, and 11 bases lay between the germline ends. The CDR3 here is CASSQFNSATNEKLFF. The CDR3 DNA is TGTGCCAGCAGCCAGTTCAACAGCGCAACTAATGAAAAACTGTTTTTT.

This sequence joins TRBV7-9 and TRBJ2-1, with D maybe TRBD1 (5 bases). Trimming pared 5 bases from V and 8 bases from J, leaving 16 bases between. The germline gives CDR1 SEHNR, CDR2 FQNEAQ (reference sequence). This CDR3 spans 14 amino acids. CDR3 loop: CASSTPVGEDEQFF. CDR3 DNA sequence: TGTGCCAGCAGCACGCCCGTAGGGGAAGATGAGCAGTTCTTC. The whole variable domain, remainder taken from reference TRBV7-9 and TRBJ2-1, is DTGVSQNPRHKITKRGQNVTFRCDPISEHNRLYWYRQTLGQGPEFLTYFQNEAQLEKSRLLSDRFSAERPKGSFSTLEIQRTEQGDSAMYLCASSTPVGEDEQFFGPGTRLTVL.

This clonotype was seen a handful of times. This sequence joins TRBV6-6 and TRBJ2-3, with TRBD2 matching 9 bases. This CDR3 has 16 amino acids. V trimming: 5 bases; J trimming: 2 bases; junction bases outside the gene matches: 8. Germline V CDR1 and CDR2: MNHNY, SVGAGI (reference sequence). Here the CDR3 DNA reads TGTGCCAGCAGTCGACTAGGACTAGCGTTCACAGATACGCAGTATTTT. Its protein product is CASSRLGLAFTDTQYF.

The chain has TRBV24-1 and TRBJ2-5, with TRBD1 matching over 11 bases. This CDR3 spans 16 amino acids. Germline V gene data show CDR1 as KGHDR and CDR2 as SFDVKD. With 3 bases clipped from V and 5 bases from J, the junction kept 7 bases outside the gene matches. CDR3 in DNA: TGTGCCACCAGTGATGCGGGACAGGGGGATTCGGAGACCCAGTACTTC. Protein product: CATSDAGQGDSETQYF.

The chain recombines TRBV7-2 with TRBJ2-2; possibly TRBD1 for D (5 bases). This CDR3 spans 16 amino acids. The V and J ends lost 1 base and 1 base respectively, with 10 bases between them. CDR1 is SGHTA and CDR2 is FQGNSA in the germline V gene. This CDR3 reads CASSLVAGMNTGELFF. CDR3 coding DNA: TGTGCCAGCAGCTTAGTGGCAGGGATGAACACCGGGGAGCTGTTTTTT.

This clonotype was seen a handful of times. The rearrangement links TRBV10-3 to TRBJ2-3, with 8 bases that match TRBD2. CDR3 length: 15 residues. The junction had 2 bases not matched to a gene; V was cut back by 2 bases and J by 1 base. The germline gives CDR1 ENHRY, CDR2 SYGVKD. In DNA, the CDR3 is TGTGCCATCAGTGAGACTAGCGGAGGCACAGATACGCAGTATTTT. Its translation is CAISETSGGTDTQYF.

This chain connects TRBV28 to TRBJ2-7; 10 bases are shared with TRBD2. Germline lookup yields CDR1 MDHEN and CDR2 SYDVKM. Trimming took 5 bases from V and 2 from J; bases not matched to a gene: 6. The CDR3 has 15 amino acids. The CDR3 sequence: CASSPTSGAPYEQYF. As DNA, the CDR3 is TGTGCCAGCAGTCCCACTAGCGGGGCACCCTACGAGCAGTACTTC.

V and J are TRBV4-2 and TRBJ2-1; 7 nucleotides match TRBD1. CDR1 and CDR2 from the germline V gene are LGHNA and YNFKEQ. CDR3 length: 16 amino acids. Trimming at V came to 4 bases and at J to 4 bases, leaving 10 bases not matched to a gene. Here the CDR3 DNA reads TGTGCCAGCAGCCCCCACGGGACAGAACTTTACAATGAGCAGTTCTTC. Residues: CASSPHGTELYNEQFF.

The V gene is TRBV20-1, the J gene TRBJ2-7, with D perhaps TRBD2 (6 bases). V lost 5 bases, J lost 1 base, and 21 bases lay in between. There are 16 residues in the CDR3. CDR1 is DFQATT and CDR2 is SNEGSKA in the germline V gene (reference sequence). The CDR3 region has the DNA TGCAGTGCTTTATTAGTTGACCGGGGACTGTCCTACGAGCAGTACTTC. Protein product: CSALLVDRGLSYEQYF.

V is TRBV13 and J is TRBJ2-3, with TRBD2 matching over 7 bases. V lost 4 bases to trimming and J lost 8 bases; unmatched junction nucleotides: 9. The CDR3 loop spans 14 amino acids. The germline CDR1 and CDR2 sequences are PRHDT and FYEKMQ (reference sequence). CDR3 nucleotide sequence: TGTGCCAGCAGCTCCTATGACGGGGGGAGTACGCAGTATTTT. Encoded protein: CASSSYDGGSTQYF.

The CDR3 bases are TGTGCCAGCAGTCCCATGGAGACCCAGTACTTC. It translates to CASSPMETQYF. This chain joins TRBV6-6 and TRBJ2-5, with D uncertain. The V end lost 5 bases, the J end lost 5 bases, and 6 bases lay between the germline ends. Germline loops: CDR1 MNHNY, CDR2 SVGAGI (reference sequence). This CDR3 is 11 amino acids long.

This clonotype was seen a few times. This chain joins TRBV29-1 and TRBJ1-1; TRBD1 is a possible D gene (5 bases). This CDR3 contains 14 residues. With 7 bases removed from V and 3 bases from J, the gap between germline ends came to 18 bases. Germline lookup yields CDR1 SQVTM and CDR2 ANQGSEA. The CDR3 protein is CSAGREGRYTEAFF. The CDR3 region has the DNA TGCAGCGCTGGGAGAGAGGGGAGGTACACTGAAGCTTTCTTT.

This clonotype showed up many times. The CDR3 bases are TGTGCCAGCAGCTCGTCGACTACAGGGGGAGAAGCTTTCTTT. Amino acid sequence: CASSSSTTGGEAFF. The chain recombines TRBV7-2 with TRBJ1-1; TRBD1 aligns across 8 bases. The CDR3 totals 14 residues. The germline gives CDR1 SGHTA, CDR2 FQGNSA. The trim removed 4 bases at V and 8 bases at J, leaving 9 bases unmatched.

The chain combines TRBV6-6 with TRBJ2-7; D possibly corresponds to TRBD1 (5 bases). V was clipped by 0 bases and J by 5 bases, with 11 bases between them. CDR3 length equals 14 residues. Germline V gives CDR1 MNHNY, CDR2 SVGAGI (reference sequence). Here the CDR3 DNA reads TGTGCCAGCAGTTACTCCCAGGGTTGGGACGAGCAGTACTTC. This codes for CASSYSQGWDEQYF.